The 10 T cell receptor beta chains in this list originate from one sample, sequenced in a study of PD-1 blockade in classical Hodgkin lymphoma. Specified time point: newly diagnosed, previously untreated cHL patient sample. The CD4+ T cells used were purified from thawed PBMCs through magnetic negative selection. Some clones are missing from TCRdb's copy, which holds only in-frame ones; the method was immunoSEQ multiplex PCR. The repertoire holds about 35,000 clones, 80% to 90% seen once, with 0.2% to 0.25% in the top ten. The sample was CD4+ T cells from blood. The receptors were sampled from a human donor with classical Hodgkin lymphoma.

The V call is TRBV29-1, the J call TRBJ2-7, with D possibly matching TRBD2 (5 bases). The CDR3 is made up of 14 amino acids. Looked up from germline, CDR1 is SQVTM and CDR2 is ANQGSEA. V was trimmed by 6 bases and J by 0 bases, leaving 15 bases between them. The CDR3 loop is CSVTGLIDSYEQYF. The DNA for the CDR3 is TGCAGCGTCACCGGACTTATCGACTCCTACGAGCAGTACTTC.

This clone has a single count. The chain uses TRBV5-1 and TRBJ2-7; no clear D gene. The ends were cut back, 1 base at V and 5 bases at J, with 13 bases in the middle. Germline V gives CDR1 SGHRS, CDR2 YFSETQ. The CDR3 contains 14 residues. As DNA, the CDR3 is TGCGCCAGCAGCTTGACCCCCGCCGGCGACGAGCAGTACTTC. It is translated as CASSLTPAGDEQYF.

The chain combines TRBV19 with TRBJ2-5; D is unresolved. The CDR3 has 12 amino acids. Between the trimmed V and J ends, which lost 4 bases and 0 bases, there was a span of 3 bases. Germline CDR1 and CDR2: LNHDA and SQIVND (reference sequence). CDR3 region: CASSRYQETQYF. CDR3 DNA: TGTGCCAGTAGTAGGTACCAAGAGACCCAGTACTTC.

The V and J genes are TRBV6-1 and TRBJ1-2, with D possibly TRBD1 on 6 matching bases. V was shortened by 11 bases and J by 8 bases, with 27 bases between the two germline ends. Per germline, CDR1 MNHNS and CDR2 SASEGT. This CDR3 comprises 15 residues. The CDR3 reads CAGWGRLGALFGYTF. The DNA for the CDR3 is TGTGCCGGATGGGGGCGCTTGGGGGCTCTATTCGGCTACACCTTC.

CDR3 residues: CASSQKQYEQYF. The CDR3 DNA is TGTGCCAGCAGTCAGAAGCAGTACGAGCAGTACTTC. V and J are TRBV28 and TRBJ2-7; D remains ambiguous. Germline CDR1 reads MDHEN; CDR2 reads SYDVKM. Trimming shortened V by 5 bases and J by 4 bases, and 9 bases separated the two germline ends. The length of the CDR3 is 12 residues.

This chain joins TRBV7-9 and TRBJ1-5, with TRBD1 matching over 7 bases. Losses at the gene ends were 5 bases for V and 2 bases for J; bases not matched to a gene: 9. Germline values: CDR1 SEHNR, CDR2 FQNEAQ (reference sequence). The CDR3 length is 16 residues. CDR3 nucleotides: TGTGCCAGCAGCGCTCGACAGGGTATGGGCAATCAGCCCCAGCATTTT. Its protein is CASSARQGMGNQPQHF.

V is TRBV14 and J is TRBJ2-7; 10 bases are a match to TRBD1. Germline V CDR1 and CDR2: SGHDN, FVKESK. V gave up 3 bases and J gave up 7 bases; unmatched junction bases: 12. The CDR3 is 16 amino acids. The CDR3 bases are TGTGCCAGCAGCCAGAGAGTCGGGACAGGGGCTTGGGAGCAGTACTTC. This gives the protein CASSQRVGTGAWEQYF.

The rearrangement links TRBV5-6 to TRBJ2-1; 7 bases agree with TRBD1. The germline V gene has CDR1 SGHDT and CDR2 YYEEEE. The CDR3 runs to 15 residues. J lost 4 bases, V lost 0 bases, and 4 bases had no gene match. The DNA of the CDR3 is TGTGCCAGCAGCTTGGAGACAGGGATGTACAATGAGCAGTTCTTC. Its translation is CASSLETGMYNEQFF. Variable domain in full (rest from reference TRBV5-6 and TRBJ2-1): DAGVTQSPTHLIKTRGQQVTLRCSPKSGHDTVSWYQQALGQGPQFIFQYYEEEERQRGNFPDRFSGHQFPNYSSELNVNALLLGDSALYLCASSLETGMYNEQFFGPGTRLTVL.

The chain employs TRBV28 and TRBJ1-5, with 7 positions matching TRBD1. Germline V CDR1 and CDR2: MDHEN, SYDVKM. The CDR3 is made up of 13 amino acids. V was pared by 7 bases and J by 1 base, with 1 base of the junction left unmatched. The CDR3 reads CASIRGSNQPQHF. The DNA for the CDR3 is TGTGCCAGCATCAGGGGGAGCAATCAGCCCCAGCATTTT.

CDR3 DNA: TGTGCCAGCAGCAATAGACTGCTTCAAGCTTTCTTT. Translating it yields CASSNRLLQAFF. The chain employs TRBV21-1 and TRBJ1-1. TRBV21-1 is a documented pseudogene. There are 12 residues in the CDR3.